The entry below gives a single T cell receptor (beta chain) sequence along with its context. Its antigen remains unidentified. Use of 60 Vbeta and 13 Jbeta primers characterized the PCR. Profiling relied on immunoSEQ multiplex PCR, and the TCRdb table lists in-frame clones only, not all of them. The data contain roughly 160,000 clones, about 80% of them singletons. Germline-derived CDR1 and CDR2 are SGHAT and FQNNGV. The CDR3 spans 19 residues. V gave up 3 bases and J gave up 5 bases; unmatched junction bases: 17. The source of the sample is a study of cytomegalovirus exposure and HLA in healthy donors. Notes on the study in general: A prior analysis recorded that most TCR beta V segments were productive about 90% or about 30% of the time.

This chain uses TRBV11-2 with TRBJ2-7, with TRBD2 identical over 12 bases. The clonotype originates from a man between 25 and 39 years old in good health and CMV-seronegative. Sequenced: PBMCs. In DNA, the CDR3 is TGTGCCAGCAGCTTTCCTCTAGAGGGACTAGCGGGCCTTTGGGACGAGCAGTACTTC. Translated: CASSFPLEGLAGLWDEQYF.